This entry features one TCR beta chain sequence. Antigen: not known. It may be a read error: a sequence one base away is much more abundant. J gave up 9 bases and V 0 bases, and 12 bases lay outside the gene matches. This CDR3 contains 15 residues. Germline V gives CDR1 DFQATT, CDR2 SNEGSKA (reference sequence). Library preparation followed earlier protocols using designated TCR primers. One entry per CDR3 protein, called by TCRdb with MiXCR from the PCR reads. The repertoire consists of more than 550,000 distinct CDR3 sequences, with 25% occurring once and the leading ten covering about 0.84%. Naive CD8 T cells were sorted, and the gate applied was CD8+CD4-CCR7+CD45RA+. The source of the sample is a study of molecular identifiers for immune sequencing clone quantification. Study as a whole: Four of five RNA aliquots from approximately 20,000 or 100,000 naive CD8 T cells were sequenced. Overall study findings and caveats: Spiked-in Jurkat TCR RNA corresponding to one cell was reported as detectable against around 1 million naive cells.

The genes are TRBV20-1 and TRBJ2-7; 9 bases align to TRBD1. The sequenced sample was naive CD8+ T cells from blood, with Jurkat cell RNA spiked in. The subset is: FACS-sorted CD8+CD4-CCR7+CD45RA+ naive T cells. The sequence came from a human donor in good health. Some libraries in this study had Jurkat cell RNA spiked in. This CDR3 reads CSARDWDRVTDAQYF. In DNA, the CDR3 is TGCAGTGCTAGAGATTGGGACAGGGTTACCGACGCGCAGTACTTC.